This TCR beta chain was recorded in a study of shared clonotypes between healthy human individuals. Study-level results: What naive subsets generally showed was a larger estimated richness than memory subsets showed.

The CDR3 extends over 15 amino acids. The germline gives CDR1 MNHNS, CDR2 SASEGT. The V end lost 3 bases, the J end lost 6 bases, and 14 bases lay between the germline ends. Cells designated naive CD8 were CD45RO-negative and were positively selected for CCR7, with terminally differentiated effector memory CD45RA+ cells excluded. Those who donated, Caucasian adults without exception, all lived in Nashville, Tennessee. This clone was observed once. Its specificity is unknown. Profiled with immunoSEQ multiplex PCR; TCRdb holds only in-frame clones, not every one. The sample holds roughly 1,800,000 clones, approximately 94% seen once.

Material for sequencing was naive CD8+ T cells sorted from blood. The chain links TRBV6-1 to TRBJ2-2; D not certain. This sequence was found in a man between 18 and 29 years old in good health. The CDR3, as DNA: TGTGCCAGCAGTGATAGAGGTTTTATAGCCGGGGAGCTGTTTTTT. It encodes CASSDRGFIAGELFF.